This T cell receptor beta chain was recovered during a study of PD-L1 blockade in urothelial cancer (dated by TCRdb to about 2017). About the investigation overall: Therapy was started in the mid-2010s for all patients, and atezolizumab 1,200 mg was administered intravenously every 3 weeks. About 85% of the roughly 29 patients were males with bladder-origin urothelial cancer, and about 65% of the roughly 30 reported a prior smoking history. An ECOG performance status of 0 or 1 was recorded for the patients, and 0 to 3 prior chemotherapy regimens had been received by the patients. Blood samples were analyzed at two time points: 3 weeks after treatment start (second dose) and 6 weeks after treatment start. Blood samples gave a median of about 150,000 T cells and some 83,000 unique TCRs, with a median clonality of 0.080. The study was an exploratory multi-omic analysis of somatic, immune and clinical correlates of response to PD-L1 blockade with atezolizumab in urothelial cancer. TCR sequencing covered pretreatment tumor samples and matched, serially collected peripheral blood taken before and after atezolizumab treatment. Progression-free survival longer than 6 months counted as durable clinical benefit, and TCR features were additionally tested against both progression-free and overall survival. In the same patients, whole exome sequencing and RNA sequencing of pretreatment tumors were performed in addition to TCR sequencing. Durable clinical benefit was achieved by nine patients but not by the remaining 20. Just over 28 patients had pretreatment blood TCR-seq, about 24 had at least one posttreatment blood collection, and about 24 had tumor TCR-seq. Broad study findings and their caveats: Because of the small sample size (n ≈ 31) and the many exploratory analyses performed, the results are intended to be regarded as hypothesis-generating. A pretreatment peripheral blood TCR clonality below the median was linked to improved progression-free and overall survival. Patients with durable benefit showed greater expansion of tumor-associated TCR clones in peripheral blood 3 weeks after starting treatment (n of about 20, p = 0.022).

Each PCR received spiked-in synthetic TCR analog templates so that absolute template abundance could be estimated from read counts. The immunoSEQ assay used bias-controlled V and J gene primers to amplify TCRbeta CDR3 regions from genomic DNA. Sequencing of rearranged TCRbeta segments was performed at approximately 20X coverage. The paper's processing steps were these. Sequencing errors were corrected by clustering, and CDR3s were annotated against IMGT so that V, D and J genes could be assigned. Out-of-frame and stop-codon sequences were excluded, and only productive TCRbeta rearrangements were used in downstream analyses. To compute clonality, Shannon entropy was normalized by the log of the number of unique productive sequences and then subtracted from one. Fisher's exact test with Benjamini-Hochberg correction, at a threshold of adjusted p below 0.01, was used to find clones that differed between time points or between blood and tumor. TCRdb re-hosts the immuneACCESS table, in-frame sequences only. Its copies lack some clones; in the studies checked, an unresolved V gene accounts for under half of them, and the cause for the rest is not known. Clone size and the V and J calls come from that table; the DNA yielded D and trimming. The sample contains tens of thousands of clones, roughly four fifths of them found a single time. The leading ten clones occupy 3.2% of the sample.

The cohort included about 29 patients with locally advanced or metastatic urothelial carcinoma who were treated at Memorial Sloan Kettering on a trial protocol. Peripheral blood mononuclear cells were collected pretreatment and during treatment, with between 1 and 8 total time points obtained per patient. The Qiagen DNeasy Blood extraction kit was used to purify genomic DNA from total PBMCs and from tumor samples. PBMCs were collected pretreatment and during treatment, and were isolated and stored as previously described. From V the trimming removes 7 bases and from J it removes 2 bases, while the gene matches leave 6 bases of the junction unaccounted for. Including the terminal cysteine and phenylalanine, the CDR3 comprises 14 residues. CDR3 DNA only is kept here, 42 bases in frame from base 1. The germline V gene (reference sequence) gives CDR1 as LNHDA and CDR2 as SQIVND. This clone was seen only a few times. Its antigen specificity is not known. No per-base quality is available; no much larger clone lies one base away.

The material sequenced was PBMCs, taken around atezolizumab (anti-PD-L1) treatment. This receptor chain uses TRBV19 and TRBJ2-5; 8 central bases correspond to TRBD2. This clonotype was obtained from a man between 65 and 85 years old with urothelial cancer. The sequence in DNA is TGTGCCAGTAAAGAGCGGGGGAGTCAAGAGACCCAGTACTTC. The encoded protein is CASKERGSQETQYF.